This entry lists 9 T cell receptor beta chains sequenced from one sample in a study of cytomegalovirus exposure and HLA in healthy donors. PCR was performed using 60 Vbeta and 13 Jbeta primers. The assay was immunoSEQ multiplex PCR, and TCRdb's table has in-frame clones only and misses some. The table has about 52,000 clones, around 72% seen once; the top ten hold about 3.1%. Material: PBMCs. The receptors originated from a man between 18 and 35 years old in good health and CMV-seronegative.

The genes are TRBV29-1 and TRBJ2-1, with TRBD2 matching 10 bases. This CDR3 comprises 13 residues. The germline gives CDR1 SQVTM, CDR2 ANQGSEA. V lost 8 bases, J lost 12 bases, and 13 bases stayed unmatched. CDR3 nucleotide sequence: TGCAGCACACAAGCGGTAGCGGGAGGCGGGCAGTTCTTC. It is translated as CSTQAVAGGGQFF.

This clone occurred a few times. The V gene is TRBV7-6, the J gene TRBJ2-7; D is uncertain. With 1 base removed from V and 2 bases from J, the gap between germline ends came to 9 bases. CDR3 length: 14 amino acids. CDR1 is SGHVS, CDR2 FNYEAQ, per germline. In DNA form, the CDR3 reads TGTGCCAGCAGCTTAGGGCCAGATACCTACGAGCAGTACTTC. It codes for CASSLGPDTYEQYF.

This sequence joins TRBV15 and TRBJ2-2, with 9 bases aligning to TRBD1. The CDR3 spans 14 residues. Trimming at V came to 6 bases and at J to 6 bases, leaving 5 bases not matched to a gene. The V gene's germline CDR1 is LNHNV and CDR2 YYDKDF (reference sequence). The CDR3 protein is CATSPGQGPGELFF. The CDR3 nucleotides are TGTGCCACCAGTCCGGGACAGGGACCCGGGGAGCTGTTTTTT.

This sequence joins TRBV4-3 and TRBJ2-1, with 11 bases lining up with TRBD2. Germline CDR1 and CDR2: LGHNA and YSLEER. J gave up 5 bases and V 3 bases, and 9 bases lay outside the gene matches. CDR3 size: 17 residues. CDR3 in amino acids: CASSHGRLAGPDNEQFF. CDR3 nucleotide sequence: TGCGCCAGCAGCCACGGCCGACTAGCGGGGCCCGACAATGAGCAGTTCTTC.

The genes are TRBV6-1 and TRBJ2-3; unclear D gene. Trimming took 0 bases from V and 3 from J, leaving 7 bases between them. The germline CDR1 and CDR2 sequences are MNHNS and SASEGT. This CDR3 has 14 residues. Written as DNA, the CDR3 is TGTGCCAGCAGTGAAGCCCGACTTACAGATACGCAGTATTTT. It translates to CASSEARLTDTQYF.

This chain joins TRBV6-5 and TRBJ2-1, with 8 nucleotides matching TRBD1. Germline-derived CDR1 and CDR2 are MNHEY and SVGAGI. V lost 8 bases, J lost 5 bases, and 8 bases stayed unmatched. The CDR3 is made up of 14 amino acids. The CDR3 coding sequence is TGTGCCAGCGCGGCAGGGGGCGGCGACAATGAGCAGTTCTTC. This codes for CASAAGGGDNEQFF.

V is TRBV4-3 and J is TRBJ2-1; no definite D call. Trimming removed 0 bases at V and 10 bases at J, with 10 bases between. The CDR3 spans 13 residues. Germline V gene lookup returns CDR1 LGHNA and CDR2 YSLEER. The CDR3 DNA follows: TGCGCCAGCAGCCAAGAGTCCCGCTACGAGCAGTTCTTC. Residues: CASSQESRYEQFF.

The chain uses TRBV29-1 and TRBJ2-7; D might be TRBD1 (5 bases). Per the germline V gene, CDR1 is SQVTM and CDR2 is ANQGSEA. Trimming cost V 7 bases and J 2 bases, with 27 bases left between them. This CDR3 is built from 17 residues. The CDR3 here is CSERGATVGEYAYEQYF. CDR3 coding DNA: TGCAGCGAGCGTGGGGCAACGGTCGGCGAGTATGCCTACGAGCAGTACTTC.

The CDR3, as DNA: TGTGCCTGGAGTCGCGGACTAGCGGGTTTCTATGAGCAGTTCTTC. It specifies CAWSRGLAGFYEQFF. The chain is built from TRBV30 and TRBJ2-1; 11 nucleotides match TRBD2. After removal of 2 bases from V and 8 bases from J, the junction contained 8 bases not matched to a gene. The germline V gene encodes CDR1 GTSNPN and CDR2 SVGIG (reference sequence). The CDR3 length is 15 residues.